A selection of T cell receptor beta chains follows, all from one sample in a study of T cells after yellow fever vaccination. Using its own MiXCR run on the 5' RACE reads, TCRdb lists one record per CDR3 protein. The sample has a few hundred thousand distinct CDR3 sequences, 10% to 15% seen once; the top ten hold 0.4% to 0.65%. Sequencing was performed on CD4+ T cells sorted from PBMCs, taken 45 days after the yellow fever booster vaccination. Every receptor here comes from a man younger than 40 who received the YFV17D yellow fever vaccine. Both conserved end residues are part of each CDR3. D genes are given only for firm matches. Rows give clone size only sometimes, using once, few, many, or a class for an expanded clone.

d_gene,abundance,j_gene,v_gene,CDR3aa,CDR3nt
NA,few,TRBJ2-5,TRBV20-1,CSAWDARETQYF,TGCAGTGCCTGGGACGCCCGAGAGACCCAGTACTTC
NA,NA,TRBJ1-1,TRBV7-2,CASSSRALGLNTEAFF,TGTGCCAGCAGCTCCCGGGCCTTGGGCCTGAACACTGAAGCTTTCTTT
TRBD2,few,TRBJ2-7,TRBV5-5,CASSLRGGSSGEQYF,TGTGCCAGCAGCCTGCGGGGGGGCTCATCGGGAGAGCAGTACTTC
TRBD2,many,TRBJ2-1,TRBV9,CASSLTSGYNEQFF,TGTGCCAGCAGCCTCACTAGCGGCTACAATGAGCAGTTCTTC
NA,few,TRBJ2-5,TRBV12-3/TRBV12-4,CASSFDRLQETQYF,TGTGCCAGCAGTTTTGACAGGCTGCAAGAGACCCAGTACTTC
TRBD2,NA,TRBJ2-7,TRBV6-2/TRBV6-3,CASSYSTSGNLRVVSIYEQYF,TGTGCCAGCAGTTACTCAACCAGCGGGAATCTCAGAGTCGTCTCCATCTACGAGCAGTACTTC
TRBD2,NA,TRBJ2-7,TRBV20-1,CSARSAGVEQYF,TGCAGTGCTAGGTCTGCGGGAGTCGAGCAGTACTTC
TRBD1,many,TRBJ2-1,TRBV5-6,CASSFPDRAANEQFF,TGTGCCAGCAGCTTTCCGGACAGGGCGGCTAATGAGCAGTTCTTC
NA,few,TRBJ2-7,TRBV7-2,CASQIAGTNSYEQYF,TGTGCCAGCCAGATAGCCGGGACAAACTCCTACGAGCAGTACTTC
NA,few,TRBJ2-7,TRBV9,CASSVSEGGYYEQYF,TGTGCCAGCAGCGTATCAGAGGGCGGCTACTACGAGCAGTACTTC
NA,few,TRBJ2-3,TRBV7-2,CASSLGPDTKYF,TGTGCCAGCAGCTTAGGGCCAGATACGAAGTATTTT
NA,once,TRBJ2-1,TRBV19,CASSIRYNEQFF,TGTGCCAGTAGTATACGGTATAATGAGCAGTTCTTC
TRBD1,NA,TRBJ2-1,TRBV12-3/TRBV12-4,CASSTGTGRYNEQFF,TGTGCCAGCAGCACCGGGACAGGGAGGTACAATGAGCAGTTCTTC
TRBD1,NA,TRBJ1-2,TRBV18,CASSPAGDRRPTGYGYTF,TGTGCCAGCTCACCCGCCGGGGACAGACGCCCTACGGGCTATGGCTACACCTTC
NA,many,TRBJ2-3,TRBV18,CASSPIPGVTDTQYF,TGTGCCAGCTCACCAATACCAGGGGTCACAGATACGCAGTATTTT
NA,NA,TRBJ2-1,TRBV10-2,CATALDNEQFF,TGCGCCACAGCACTCGACAATGAGCAGTTCTTC
NA,many,TRBJ2-1,TRBV18,CASSPQTGNEQFF,TGTGCCAGCTCACCACAGACTGGCAATGAGCAGTTCTTC
NA,few,TRBJ2-2,TRBV12-3/TRBV12-4,CASSPTGFANTGELFF,TGTGCCAGCAGCCCCACAGGGTTCGCGAACACCGGGGAGCTGTTTTTT
TRBD2,few,TRBJ2-1,TRBV7-2,CASSRTGTSGILAEQFF,TGTGCCAGCAGCAGAACCGGGACTAGCGGGATCTTAGCTGAGCAGTTCTTC
NA,NA,TRBJ2-7,TRBV12-3/TRBV12-4,CASSFSENGEQYF,TGTGCCAGCAGTTTTTCAGAGAACGGGGAGCAGTACTTC
TRBD1,few,TRBJ2-7,TRBV3-1,CASSPDPRTGGEQYF,TGTGCCAGCAGCCCAGACCCGAGGACAGGTGGCGAGCAGTACTTC
TRBD2,many,TRBJ2-1,TRBV7-3,CASSLTPSGRNEQFF,TGTGCCAGCAGCTTAACGCCTAGCGGGAGGAATGAGCAGTTCTTC
NA,few,TRBJ2-2,TRBV5-1,CASRSGGTPGELFF,TGCGCCAGCAGATCGGGTGGCACCCCCGGGGAGCTGTTTTTT
TRBD2,NA,TRBJ2-1,TRBV20-1,CSARATLAGGPNEQFF,TGCAGTGCTAGAGCCACTTTAGCGGGAGGGCCCAATGAGCAGTTCTTC
NA,NA,TRBJ1-6,TRBV7-9,CAPGALNSPLHF,TGTGCACCGGGGGCGCTTAATTCACCCCTCCACTTT
NA,NA,TRBJ2-1,TRBV5-6,CASSPWSLSRVWQGF,TGTGCCAGCAGCCCATGGTCCTTATCGCGGGTCTGGCAGGGCTTC
TRBD2,NA,TRBJ2-2,TRBV18,CASSPPGGSGDTGELFF,TGTGCCAGCTCACCCCCCGGCGGTAGCGGGGACACCGGGGAGCTGTTTTTT
TRBD2,once,TRBJ2-3,TRBV5-6,CASSFWGGLTDTQYF,TGTGCCAGCAGCTTCTGGGGGGGACTCACAGATACGCAGTATTTT
NA,NA,TRBJ1-2,TRBV12-3/TRBV12-4,CASSPSGQSRGYTF,TGTGCCAGCAGCCCCTCGGGCCAGTCTCGTGGCTACACCTTC
TRBD2,many,TRBJ2-7,TRBV20-1,CSARLGTSAYEQYF,TGCAGTGCTAGACTCGGGACTAGTGCCTACGAGCAGTACTTC
NA,NA,TRBJ2-5,TRBV7-2,CASSLVSVPGPQETQYF,TGTGCCAGCAGCTTAGTATCGGTCCCCGGGCCTCAAGAGACCCAGTACTTC